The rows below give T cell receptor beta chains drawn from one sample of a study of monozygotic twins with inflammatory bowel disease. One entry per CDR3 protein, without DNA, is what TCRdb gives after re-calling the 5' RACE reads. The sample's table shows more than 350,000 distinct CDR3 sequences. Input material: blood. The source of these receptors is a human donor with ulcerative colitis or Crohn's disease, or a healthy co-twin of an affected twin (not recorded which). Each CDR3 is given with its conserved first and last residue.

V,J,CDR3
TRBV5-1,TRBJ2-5,CASSWEGPKETQYF
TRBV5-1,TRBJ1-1,CASSFGDRESTEAFF
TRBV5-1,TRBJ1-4,CASSLGTGKNEKLFF
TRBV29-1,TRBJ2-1,CSVRSGGVSYNEQFF
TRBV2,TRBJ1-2,CASTQLGIQIYGYTF
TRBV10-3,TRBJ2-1,CAISAGISYNEQFF
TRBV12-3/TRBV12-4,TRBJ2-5,CASSDLAGGRETQYF
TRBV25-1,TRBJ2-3,CASSGERGNTDTQYF
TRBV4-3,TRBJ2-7,CASSPGAGGSYEQYF
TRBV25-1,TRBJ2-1,CASSDSGLVPYNEQFF
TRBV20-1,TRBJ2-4,CSAWIPLAGGGLAKNIQYF
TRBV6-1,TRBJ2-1,CASSDRAGQGYNEQFF
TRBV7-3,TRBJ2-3,CASSGRTSGGGPGYTDTQYF
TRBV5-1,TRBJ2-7,CASSQAPGQEIYEQYF